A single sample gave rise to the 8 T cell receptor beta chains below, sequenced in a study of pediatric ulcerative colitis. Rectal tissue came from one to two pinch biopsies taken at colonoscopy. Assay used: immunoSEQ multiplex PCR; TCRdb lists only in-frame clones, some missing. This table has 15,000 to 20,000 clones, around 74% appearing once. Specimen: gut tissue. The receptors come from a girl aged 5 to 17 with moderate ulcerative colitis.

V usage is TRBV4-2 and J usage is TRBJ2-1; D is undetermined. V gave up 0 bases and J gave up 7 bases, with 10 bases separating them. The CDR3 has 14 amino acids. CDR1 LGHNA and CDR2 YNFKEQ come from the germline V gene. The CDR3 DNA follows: TGTGCCAGCAGCCAAGAGAGGTTATCTAATGAGCAGTTCTTC. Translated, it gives CASSQERLSNEQFF.

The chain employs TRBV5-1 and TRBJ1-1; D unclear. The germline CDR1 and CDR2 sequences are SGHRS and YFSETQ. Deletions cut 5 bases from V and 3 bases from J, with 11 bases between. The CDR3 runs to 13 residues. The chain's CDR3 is CASSVGYDTEAFF. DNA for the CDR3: TGCGCCAGCAGTGTTGGGTATGACACTGAAGCTTTCTTT.

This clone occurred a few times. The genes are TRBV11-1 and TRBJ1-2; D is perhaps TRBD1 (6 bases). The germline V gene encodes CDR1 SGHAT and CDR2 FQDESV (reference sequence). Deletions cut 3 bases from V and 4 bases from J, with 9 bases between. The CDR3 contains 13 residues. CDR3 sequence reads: CASSLQGLYGYTF. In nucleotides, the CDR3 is TGTGCCAGCAGCTTGCAGGGGCTCTATGGCTACACCTTC.

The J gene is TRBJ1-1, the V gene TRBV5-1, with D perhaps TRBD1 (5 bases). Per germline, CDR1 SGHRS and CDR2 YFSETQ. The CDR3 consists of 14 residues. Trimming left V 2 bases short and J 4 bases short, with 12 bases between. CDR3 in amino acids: CASSLQAEGTEAFF. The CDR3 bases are TGCGCCAGCAGCTTACAGGCCGAGGGCACTGAAGCTTTCTTT.

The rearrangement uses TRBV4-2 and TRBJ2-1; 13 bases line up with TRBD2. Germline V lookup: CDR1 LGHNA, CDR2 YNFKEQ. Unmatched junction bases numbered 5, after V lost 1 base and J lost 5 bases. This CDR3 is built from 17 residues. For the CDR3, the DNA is TGTGCCAGCAGCCAAGTAGTAGGGACTAGCGGGAACAATGAGCAGTTCTTC. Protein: CASSQVVGTSGNNEQFF.

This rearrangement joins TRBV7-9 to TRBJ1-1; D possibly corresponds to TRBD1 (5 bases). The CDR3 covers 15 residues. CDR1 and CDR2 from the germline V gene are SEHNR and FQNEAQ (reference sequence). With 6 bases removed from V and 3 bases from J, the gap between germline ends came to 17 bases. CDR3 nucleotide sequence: TGTGCCAGCAGGGGTGGAAGGGGCGCCTACACTGAAGCTTTCTTT. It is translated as CASRGGRGAYTEAFF.

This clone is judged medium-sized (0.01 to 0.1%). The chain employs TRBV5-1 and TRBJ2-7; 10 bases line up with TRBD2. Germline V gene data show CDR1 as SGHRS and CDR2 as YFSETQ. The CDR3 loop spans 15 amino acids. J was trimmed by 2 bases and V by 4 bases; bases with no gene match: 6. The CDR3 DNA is TGCGCCAGCAGCGCAACTAGCGGGGATACCTACGAGCAGTACTTC. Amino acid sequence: CASSATSGDTYEQYF.

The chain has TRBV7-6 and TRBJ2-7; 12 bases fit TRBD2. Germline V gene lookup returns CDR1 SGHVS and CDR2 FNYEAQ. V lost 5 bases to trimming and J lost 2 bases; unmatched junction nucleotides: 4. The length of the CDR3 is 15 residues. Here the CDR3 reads CASSRLAGAAYEQYF. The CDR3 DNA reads TGTGCCAGCAGCCGACTAGCGGGGGCAGCCTACGAGCAGTACTTC.